The 28 T cell receptor beta chains in this list originate from one sample, sequenced in a study of blood T cell repertoires in COVID-19. TCRdb's copy holds only in-frame clones and misses some; the assay was immunoSEQ multiplex PCR. The data show 80,000 to 95,000 clones, roughly 81% seen once. The sample comprised peripheral blood. These receptors all stem from an elderly man with COVID-19, enrolled during active disease.

The V call is TRBV11-2, the J call TRBJ2-2; D gene uncertain. V gave up 2 bases and J gave up 1 base, with 14 bases separating them. Germline CDR1 and CDR2: SGHAT and FQNNGV. The CDR3 has 17 amino acids. CDR3 nucleotide sequence: TGTGCCAGCAGCTTACACCCCTCGTGGCAGAACACCGGGGAGCTGTTTTTT. Translated: CASSLHPSWQNTGELFF.

The chain recombines TRBV7-9 with TRBJ1-2, with D tentatively TRBD1 (6 bases). V was trimmed by 8 bases and J by 6 bases, leaving 16 bases between them. The CDR3 length is 13 residues. Per germline, CDR1 SEHNR and CDR2 FQNEAQ (reference sequence). The CDR3 DNA reads TGTGCCAGCGCCCGCCGCGGGGGCAATGGCTACACCTTC. Its protein product is CASARRGGNGYTF.

The chain links TRBV19 to TRBJ1-1; D might be TRBD1 (5 bases). The CDR3 sequence is 11 residues long. Germline CDR1 reads LNHDA; CDR2 reads SQIVND (reference sequence). Trimming pared 10 bases from V and 3 bases from J, leaving 9 bases between. CDR3 nucleotides: TGTGCCACCCAGGGTTACACTGAAGCTTTCTTT. Its translation is CATQGYTEAFF.

This chain joins TRBV5-4 and TRBJ2-3; possible D gene TRBD2, 6 bases. The V end lost 0 bases, the J end lost 2 bases, and 10 bases lay between the germline ends. There are 15 residues in the CDR3. CDR1 is SGHNT and CDR2 is YYREEE in the germline V gene (reference sequence). CDR3 protein: CASSLAGVNTDTQYF. The CDR3 bases are TGTGCCAGCAGCTTGGCGGGAGTCAACACAGATACGCAGTATTTT.

The CDR3 sequence: CASSLFAGGIGELFF. CDR3 nucleotides: TGTGCCAGCAGTTTGTTTGCGGGGGGGATCGGGGAGCTGTTTTTT. The rearrangement links TRBV27 to TRBJ2-2; 9 nucleotides agree with TRBD2. From germline, CDR1 is MNHEY and CDR2 SMNVEV (reference sequence). The junction had 6 bases not matched to a gene; V was cut back by 3 bases and J by 7 bases. This CDR3 comprises 15 residues.

The chain joins TRBV9 to TRBJ2-1; D remains unclear. The CDR3 is 14 amino acids. V lost 0 bases and J lost 7, with 11 bases in between. Germline CDR1 is SGDLS and CDR2 is YYNGEE. The CDR3 loop is CASSVGQVANEQFF. CDR3 DNA: TGTGCCAGCAGCGTAGGGCAGGTTGCAAATGAGCAGTTCTTC. The entire variable domain, with the rest obtained from reference TRBV9 and TRBJ2-1, is as follows: DSGVTQTPKHLITATGQRVTLRCSPRSGDLSVYWYQQSLDQGLQFLIQYYNGEERAKGNILERFSAQQFPDLHSELNLSSLELGDSALYFCASSVGQVANEQFFGPGTRLTVL.

This clone was seen only once. This chain connects TRBV6-5 to TRBJ2-4, with a weak D call TRBD1 (5 bases). V was trimmed by 2 bases and J by 2 bases, leaving 10 bases between them. There are 15 residues in the CDR3. CDR1 and CDR2 from the germline V gene are MNHEY and SVGAGI. The CDR3 here is CASSYLKGTKNIQYF. The DNA for the CDR3 is TGTGCCAGCAGTTACCTTAAGGGGACCAAAAACATTCAGTACTTC.

The chain uses TRBV18 and TRBJ2-7, with a weak D call TRBD1 (6 bases). The germline CDR1 and CDR2 sequences are KGHSH and LQKENI. The germline V and J ends were trimmed by 3 bases and 6 bases, with 12 bases remaining between them. The CDR3 totals 13 residues. This CDR3 is CASSPSGVVEQYF. The DNA of the CDR3 is TGTGCCAGCTCACCTTCAGGGGTAGTCGAGCAGTACTTC.

The chain carries TRBV7-9 and TRBJ2-7; 9 bases fit TRBD2. The CDR3 loop spans 16 amino acids. Trimming cost V 1 base and J 1 base; bases outside gene matches: 5. The germline CDR1 and CDR2 sequences are SEHNR and FQNEAQ (reference sequence). The chain's CDR3 is CASSLGGGVRSYEQYF. Written as DNA, the CDR3 is TGTGCCAGCAGCTTAGGCGGGGGGGTAAGGTCCTACGAGCAGTACTTC.

On this clone itself: One end of the junction fails to match germline, which may point to a read error. The chain combines TRBV12-5 with TRBJ2-7, with 10 bases identical to TRBD2. CDR1 LGHNT and CDR2 FRNRAP come from the germline V gene. The CDR3 is 16 amino acids. The CDR3 DNA follows: TGTGCTAGCGGTTTCGTATTGACTAGCGGGTCCTACGAGCAGTACTTC. It specifies CASGFVLTSGSYEQYF.

V gene TRBV16 combines with J gene TRBJ1-2, with TRBD1 matching 9 bases. The germline gives CDR1 KGHSY, CDR2 FQNENV. V shed 4 bases and J 4 bases; nucleotides not matched to a gene: 7. This CDR3 region has 15 residues. DNA of the CDR3: TGTGCCAGCAGCCTTCTGGACAGGGGCAGCTATGGCTACACCTTC. It is translated as CASSLLDRGSYGYTF.

V gene TRBV20-1 combines with J gene TRBJ2-7, with TRBD2 matching 11 bases. Germline lookup yields CDR1 DFQATT and CDR2 SNEGSKA (reference sequence). The CDR3 consists of 16 residues. V shed 3 bases, J shed 2 bases, and the junction held 9 bases outside the gene matches. CDR3 DNA: TGCAGTGCTAGTGGGGGACTAGCGGCAACCGCCTACGAGCAGTACTTC. This gives the protein CSASGGLAATAYEQYF.

The rearrangement uses TRBV5-1 and TRBJ2-1, with a tentative D call TRBD1 (6 bases). Trimming left V 4 bases short and J 8 bases short, with 13 bases between. Germline assignment: CDR1 SGHRS and CDR2 YFSETQ. The CDR3 extends over 13 amino acids. The DNA of the CDR3 is TGCGCCAGCAGCGCGACAGGATTCCATGAGCAGTTCTTC. Encoded protein: CASSATGFHEQFF.

This chain joins TRBV10-3 and TRBJ2-5, with a tentative D call TRBD2 (7 bases). The V gene lost 6 bases and the J gene lost 5 bases, with 13 bases spanning the gap. The length of the CDR3 is 13 residues. The germline V gene has CDR1 ENHRY and CDR2 SYGVKD. This chain's CDR3 is CAIRIEGGETQYF. The CDR3 coding sequence is TGTGCCATCAGAATCGAGGGGGGGGAGACCCAGTACTTC.

The rearrangement uses TRBV30 and TRBJ2-2, with D maybe TRBD1 (6 bases). CDR3 size: 14 residues. Trimming took off 5 bases at V and 2 bases at J, with 12 bases between the two ends. Germline V gene sequence: CDR1 GTSNPN, CDR2 SVGIG (reference sequence). The chain's CDR3 is CAWVRGHNTGELFF. In nucleotides, the CDR3 is TGTGCCTGGGTGAGGGGACACAACACCGGGGAGCTGTTTTTT.

This clone was detected ten times or more. The J gene is TRBJ1-6, the V gene TRBV11-1, with 10 positions matching TRBD1. CDR3 size: 15 residues. Germline values: CDR1 SGHAT, CDR2 FQDESV (reference sequence). V shed 4 bases and J 9 bases; nucleotides not matched to a gene: 6. The CDR3, as DNA: TGTGCCAGCAGCTCGACAGGGGGCATCGGTTCACCCCTCCACTTT. This codes for CASSSTGGIGSPLHF. The full variable domain, rest sourced from reference TRBV11-1 and TRBJ1-6, is EAEVAQSPRYKITEKSQAVAFWCDPISGHATLYWYRQILGQGPELLVQFQDESVVDDSQLPKDRFSAERLKGVDSTLKIQPAELGDSAMYLCASSSTGGIGSPLHFGNGTRLTVT.

The V and J genes are TRBV30 and TRBJ1-6; tentatively, D is TRBD1 (6 bases). The V gene lost 1 base and the J gene lost 7 bases, with 17 bases spanning the gap. Germline V gene data show CDR1 as GTSNPN and CDR2 as SVGIG (reference sequence). The CDR3 extends over 16 amino acids. CDR3 loop: CAWSGLQGRKNSPLHF. In DNA, the CDR3 is TGTGCCTGGAGTGGATTACAGGGTAGAAAGAATTCACCCCTCCACTTT.

The CDR3: CASSRQVGGDTEAFF. Written as DNA, the CDR3 is TGTGCCAGCAGTCGACAGGTGGGGGGGGACACTGAAGCTTTCTTT. The chain joins TRBV6-5 to TRBJ1-1; TRBD1 might be the D (6 bases). Germline V gene data show CDR1 as MNHEY and CDR2 as SVGAGI. The CDR3 is 15 amino acids. V was cut by 5 bases and J by 3 bases, with 16 bases left in between.

V and J are TRBV6-5 and TRBJ1-1, with TRBD1 as a possible D gene (6 bases). The CDR3 runs 14 residues. Germline V gene data show CDR1 as MNHEY and CDR2 as SVGAGI. Trimming stripped 6 bases from V and 5 bases from J, with 16 bases between. CDR3 in DNA: TGTGCCAGCAGAATACACAGGGTAGGGACTGAAGCTTTCTTT. As protein: CASRIHRVGTEAFF.

This chain uses TRBV21-1 with TRBJ1-5. TRBV21-1 is designated a pseudogene. The CDR3 is 16 amino acids. The CDR3 coding sequence is TGTGCCAGCACCCCCGAGGAGGGGATTCGGGATCAGCCCCAGCATTTT. It codes for CASTPEEGIRDQPQHF.

The chain joins TRBV19 to TRBJ2-5, with TRBD2 matching 9 bases. This CDR3 contains 16 residues. V shed 3 bases and J 5 bases; nucleotides not matched to a gene: 10. Per the germline V gene, CDR1 is LNHDA and CDR2 is SQIVND (reference sequence). The CDR3 DNA sequence: TGTGCCAGTAGTATCGGTGGGGCTAGCGGGACGGAGACCCAGTACTTC. Amino acid sequence: CASSIGGASGTETQYF.

The gene calls are TRBV5-5 and TRBJ2-3; D is perhaps TRBD1 (6 bases). V lost 0 bases and J lost 1, with 12 bases in between. Germline V lookup: CDR1 SGHKS, CDR2 YYEKEE (reference sequence). CDR3 length: 16 residues. The CDR3 DNA is TGTGCCAGCAGCTTGGTGGGCAGGGGCGGCACAGATACGCAGTATTTT. Its protein product is CASSLVGRGGTDTQYF. The full variable domain, in which reference TRBV5-5 and TRBJ2-3 provide the parts outside the CDR3, is DAGVTQSPTHLIKTRGQQVTLRCSPISGHKSVSWYQQVLGQGPQFIFQYYEKEERGRGNFPDRFSARQFPNYSSELNVNALLLGDSALYLCASSLVGRGGTDTQYFGPGTRLTVL.

The chain employs TRBV3-1 (or the pseudogene TRBV3-2) and TRBJ2-3; 16 nucleotides align to TRBD2. This CDR3 has 19 residues. V shed 4 bases and J 1 base; nucleotides not matched to a gene: 8. Germline-derived CDR1 and CDR2 are LGHDT and YNNKEL (reference sequence). In DNA form, the CDR3 reads TGTGCCAGCAGCCCTATGGGACTAGCGGGGGGGCTGGGCACAGATACGCAGTATTTT. Protein: CASSPMGLAGGLGTDTQYF.

V and J are TRBV25-1 and TRBJ1-2; TRBD1 is a possible D gene (5 bases). Trimming shortened V by 5 bases and J by 8 bases, and 12 bases separated the two germline ends. CDR1 is MGHDK and CDR2 is SYGVNS in the germline V gene. The length of the CDR3 is 12 residues. CDR3 sequence: CASSRGEGGYTF. The DNA of the CDR3 is TGTGCCAGCAGTCGGGGGGAGGGCGGCTACACCTTC.

The chain combines TRBV29-1 with TRBJ2-2; 10 bases agree with TRBD2. The CDR3 loop spans 14 amino acids. CDR1 and CDR2 from the germline V gene are SQVTM and ANQGSEA. Trimming cost V 5 bases and J 6 bases; bases outside gene matches: 6. The CDR3 nucleotides read TGCAGCGTTCTAAGCGGGAGGGCCCCCGGGGAGCTGTTTTTT. Its translation is CSVLSGRAPGELFF.

The chain has TRBV7-3 and TRBJ2-2; 9 positions match TRBD2. Germline assignment: CDR1 SGHTA and CDR2 FQGTGA. There are 15 residues in the CDR3. J lost 5 bases, V lost 2 bases, and 3 bases had no gene match. This CDR3 is CASSLGGRGTGELFF. In nucleotides, the CDR3 is TGTGCCAGCAGCTTAGGCGGGAGGGGTACCGGGGAGCTGTTTTTT.

The chain couples TRBV4-2 to TRBJ2-7, with 15 bases identical to TRBD2. The CDR3 is 19 residues long. Trimming cost V 4 bases and J 1 base; bases outside gene matches: 11. Germline V gene sequence: CDR1 LGHNA, CDR2 YNFKEQ. The CDR3 region has the DNA TGTGCCAGCAGCCTCGGGACTAGCGGGGGGCTCAGGGGATCCTACGAGCAGTACTTC. Amino acid sequence: CASSLGTSGGLRGSYEQYF.

The genes are TRBV6-1 and TRBJ1-5, with 8 bases fitting TRBD1. V gave up 3 bases and J gave up 6 bases; unmatched junction bases: 4. Per germline, CDR1 MNHNS and CDR2 SASEGT. There are 14 residues in the CDR3. The CDR3 coding sequence is TGTGCCAGCAGTGAGAAACAGGGGGGTCAGCCCCAGCATTTT. This encodes CASSEKQGGQPQHF.